This T cell receptor beta chain was sequenced during a study of CD8 T cells in Susac syndrome. Reverse transcription used about 0.45 to 1 ug RNA and random hexamers. TCRdb re-derived calls from the immunoSEQ multiplex PCR reads in MiXCR, one entry per CDR3 protein. The table records approximately 75,000 distinct CDR3 sequences, around 95% of them present only once. The CDR3 is 13 residues long. CDR1 and CDR2 from the germline V gene are MNHEY and SVGAGI. The V and J ends lost 7 bases and 7 bases respectively, with 14 bases between them. This clonotype was recorded once. The chain couples TRBV6-5 to TRBJ2-1, with D possibly being TRBD1 or TRBD2 (5 bases each). This sequence was found in a human donor in good health. Input material: CD8+ T cells from PBMCs. DNA of the CDR3: TGTGCCAGCAAAGGGGACCTGCGGAATGAGCAGTTCTTC. Amino acid sequence: CASKGDLRNEQFF.